Presented here are 11 T cell receptor beta chains from one specimen sequenced in a study of shared clonotypes between healthy human individuals. CD45RO-negative, CCR7-selected cells formed the naive CD8 fraction, which excluded terminally differentiated effector memory CD45RA+ cells. Here immunoSEQ multiplex PCR was the method, and the copy in TCRdb shows in-frame clones only, minus some. The data show 2 million to 2.5 million clones, with around 93% seen just once and roughly 1.7% held by the top ten. The sequencing input was naive CD8+ T cells from PBMCs. These receptors all come from a man aged 18 to 29 in good health. Some clones in this sample may be carry-over from other donors' samples.

This chain links TRBV5-4 with TRBJ2-1, with 11 bases matching TRBD2. Germline CDR1 is SGHNT and CDR2 is YYREEE (reference sequence). V dropped 4 bases and J dropped 9; count of bases not matched to a gene: 9. The CDR3 consists of 15 residues. The CDR3 sequence: CASSTLAGEDGEQFF. CDR3 nucleotides: TGTGCCAGCAGCACACTAGCGGGAGAGGACGGTGAGCAGTTCTTC.

The count of this clone is one. Within the sample, other DNA sequences also encode this same CDR3. The chain couples TRBV10-3 to TRBJ2-7, with D tentatively TRBD2 (6 bases). This CDR3 spans 14 amino acids. The germline V and J ends were trimmed by 2 bases and 0 bases, with 8 bases remaining between them. Germline V lookup: CDR1 ENHRY, CDR2 SYGVKD. CDR3 residues: CAISEGGSSYEQYF. Here the CDR3 DNA reads TGTGCCATCAGTGAGGGGGGGTCCTCCTACGAGCAGTACTTC.

The CDR3 here is CASSLSWGMNEQFF. CDR3 sequence (DNA): TGTGCCAGCAGTCTGTCATGGGGGATGAATGAGCAGTTCTTC. V and J are TRBV27 and TRBJ2-1, with D possibly called TRBD1 or TRBD2 (5 bases each). Trimming stripped 5 bases from V and 7 bases from J, with 15 bases between. The CDR3 length is 14 residues. CDR1 is MNHEY, CDR2 SMNVEV, per germline (reference sequence).

J is TRBJ2-7 and V is TRBV29-1; weak D call: TRBD1 (6 bases). Trimming took off 6 bases at V and 0 bases at J, with 12 bases between the two ends. CDR3 length: 13 amino acids. In germline, CDR1 is SQVTM, CDR2 ANQGSEA. CDR3 nucleotides: TGCAGCGTCTTCACAGGGAACTCCTACGAGCAGTACTTC. Translated: CSVFTGNSYEQYF.

The chain links TRBV19 to TRBJ2-2; D is unclear. The CDR3 runs to 14 residues. The V gene lost 3 bases and the J gene lost 0 bases, with 5 bases spanning the gap. Germline V lookup: CDR1 LNHDA, CDR2 SQIVND (reference sequence). In DNA, the CDR3 is TGTGCCAGTAGTATTCACCCGAACACCGGGGAGCTGTTTTTT. Amino acid sequence: CASSIHPNTGELFF.

This sequence joins TRBV12-5 and TRBJ1-1; TRBD1 matches at 8 bases. J lost 5 bases, V lost 7 bases, and 18 bases had no gene match. This CDR3 spans 17 amino acids. From germline, CDR1 is LGHNT and CDR2 FRNRAP. CDR3 bases: TGTGCTAGTGCCTCCGGACTTCCAGGGGGCCGGTTGACTGAAGCTTTCTTT. As protein: CASASGLPGGRLTEAFF.

The V call is TRBV15, the J call TRBJ1-5, with D possibly being TRBD1 (6 bases). The germline CDR1 and CDR2 sequences are LNHNV and YYDKDF (reference sequence). The CDR3 is made up of 15 amino acids. The germline V and J ends were trimmed by 3 bases and 7 bases, with 16 bases remaining between them. The CDR3 reads CATSSLTGRWQPQHF. DNA of the CDR3: TGTGCCACCAGCAGCTTAACAGGGAGATGGCAGCCCCAGCATTTT.

V gene TRBV7-9 combines with J gene TRBJ2-1, with 13 positions matching TRBD2. The germline V gene has CDR1 SEHNR and CDR2 FQNEAQ (reference sequence). The V segment lost 5 bases and the J segment 8 bases; nucleotides outside the gene matches: 9. This CDR3 has 16 amino acids. CDR3 bases: TGTGCCAGCAGCCCCAGGACTAGCGGGAGAGGCGATGAGCAGTTCTTC. Translated: CASSPRTSGRGDEQFF.

The CDR3: CASGPWGATETQYF. CDR3 in DNA: TGCGCCAGCGGCCCTTGGGGCGCGACGGAGACCCAGTACTTC. The genes are TRBV10-2 and TRBJ2-5; weak D call: TRBD1 (5 bases). This CDR3 has 14 amino acids. The germline V and J ends were trimmed by 8 bases and 5 bases, with 18 bases remaining between them. Looked up from germline, CDR1 is WSHSY and CDR2 is SAAADI.

The chain links TRBV14 to TRBJ1-1; D gene unclear. The CDR3 extends over 13 amino acids. The germline V and J ends were trimmed by 8 bases and 2 bases, with 12 bases remaining between them. Germline CDR1 is SGHDN and CDR2 is FVKESK. The CDR3 nucleotides are TGTGCCAGCCGCGAGGGAATAAACACTGAAGCTTTCTTT. This gives the protein CASREGINTEAFF.

This chain joins TRBV27 and TRBJ2-3, with 12 bases aligning to TRBD2. The CDR3 is made up of 17 amino acids. Germline CDR1 and CDR2: MNHEY and SMNVEV (reference sequence). The V and J ends lost 5 bases and 6 bases, in that order; junction bases with no gene match: 12. The CDR3, as DNA: TGTGCCAGCAGTATCCTAACGACTAGCGGGAGTCGCGATACGCAGTATTTT. Its translation: CASSILTTSGSRDTQYF.